This T cell receptor (beta chain) appears in the sequencing data of a study of cytomegalovirus exposure and HLA in healthy donors. Measured with immunoSEQ multiplex PCR; TCRdb has only the in-frame clones, and not every one. Among tens of thousands of clones listed, roughly 90% were seen once. Per the germline V gene, CDR1 is MNHNS and CDR2 is SASEGT. The CDR3 spans 14 residues. Trimming left V 6 bases short and J 2 bases short, with 14 bases between. The receptor was derived from a man aged 25 to 40 in good health and CMV-seronegative. The chain is built from TRBV6-1 and TRBJ2-7; tentative D call: TRBD1 (5 bases). The sequenced material came from PBMCs. CDR3 sequence (DNA): TGTGCCAGCAGCCTCAAGGTGGGGCCCTACGAGCAGTACTTC. This translates into CASSLKVGPYEQYF.